Listed below are T cell receptor beta chains from one sample, sequenced in a study of cytotoxic CD8 clonotypes in ibrutinib-treated CLL. Profiled with immunoSEQ multiplex PCR; TCRdb holds only in-frame clones, not every one. The top ten hold about 26% of the sample, which has more than 85,000 clones, around 77% seen once. Sample: PBMCs, taken after 24 months of ibrutinib treatment. The receptors stem from a human donor with chronic lymphocytic leukemia. Both conserved end residues are part of each CDR3. A D gene is named only where the DNA matches it firmly. Clone size is stated in some rows and not others, as once, few, many or a class when expanded.

CDR3nt | CDR3aa | j_gene | d_gene | abundance | v_gene
TGCGCCAGCAGTGAGTCTAAGGTAACGAACACTGAAGCTTTCTTT | CASSESKVTNTEAFF | TRBJ1-1 | NA | NA | TRBV10-1
TGTGCCAGCAGTCAGGGACAGCAAGAGACCCAGTACTTC | CASSQGQQETQYF | TRBJ2-5 | TRBD1 | NA | TRBV6-6
TGTGCCAGCAGTCGGCTAGCGGGAGTTTCCGGGGAGCTGTTTTTT | CASSRLAGVSGELFF | TRBJ2-2 | TRBD2 | NA | TRBV27
TGTGCCAGCAGCTCTGACAGGGTCGGTCAGCCCCAGCATTTT | CASSSDRVGQPQHF | TRBJ1-5 | TRBD1 | few | TRBV7-9
TGTGCCAGCAGCTCCCTCACACAGGGAGCCGGAAACACCATATATTTT | CASSSLTQGAGNTIYF | TRBJ1-3 | NA | NA | TRBV5-6
TGTGCCACCAGCATTAACAGGGGGAACTATGGCTACACCTTC | CATSINRGNYGYTF | TRBJ1-2 | TRBD1 | NA | TRBV15
TGTGCCAGCAGACCCGGGACCACAAACACCGGGGAGCTGTTTTTT | CASRPGTTNTGELFF | TRBJ2-2 | NA | NA | TRBV6-6
TGTGCCAGCAGCCATAGCGGGGGCCCGCCAGTCGGGGAGCTGTTTTTT | CASSHSGGPPVGELFF | TRBJ2-2 | TRBD2 | NA | TRBV7-9
TGTGCCAGCAGTGAATCGGGACAGAGCACAGATACGCAGTATTTT | CASSESGQSTDTQYF | TRBJ2-3 | TRBD1 | few | TRBV2
TGTGCCAGCAGTGCCCAGGGGGCCTCCTACAATGAGCAGTTCTTC | CASSAQGASYNEQFF | TRBJ2-1 | TRBD1 | NA | TRBV6-1
TGTGCCAGTAGTACCCCGGGGGGTCAAGAGACCCAGTACTTC | CASSTPGGQETQYF | TRBJ2-5 | TRBD2 | few | TRBV19
TGTGCCAGTAGTACCGAATTGGGAGGCACCATATATTTT | CASSTELGGTIYF | TRBJ1-3 | NA | few | TRBV19
TGTGCCACCCCGAGGTACCTACAGTCTCTCTATGGCTACACCTTC | CATPRYLQSLYGYTF | TRBJ1-2 | NA | NA | TRBV6-1
TGTGCCAGCAGTTTGACCGGAGTCTCCTACGAGCAGTACTTC | CASSLTGVSYEQYF | TRBJ2-7 | NA | NA | TRBV28
TGCGCCAGCAGCTGGGGAAGATGGACTAGTGGAGGAACAGATACGCAGTATTTT | CASSWGRWTSGGTDTQYF | TRBJ2-3 | TRBD2 | NA | TRBV5-1
TGTGCCAGCAGCTTAGTGCCCACAGATACGCAGTATTTT | CASSLVPTDTQYF | TRBJ2-3 | NA | few | TRBV7-2
TGTGCCAGCAGTCTTTTGGACAGGGGCAGTGGCTACACCTTC | CASSLLDRGSGYTF | TRBJ1-2 | TRBD1 | NA | TRBV28
TGTGCCAGCAGTCTCGGGACACGCAATCAGCCCCAGCATTTT | CASSLGTRNQPQHF | TRBJ1-5 | NA | NA | TRBV27
TGTGCCAGCAGTTTAGGTTCTCCCGGCCGGCAGCCCCAGCATTTT | CASSLGSPGRQPQHF | TRBJ1-5 | NA | NA | TRBV27
TGTGCCAGTAGTATAGACCACATCAGACAGGCCGCCTATGGCTACACCTTC | CASSIDHIRQAAYGYTF | TRBJ1-2 | NA | few | TRBV19
TGTGCCAGCAGTTTGCGGGACAGCAGCAATCAGCCCCAGCATTTT | CASSLRDSSNQPQHF | TRBJ1-5 | TRBD1 | NA | TRBV27
TGTGCAAGTCGCTTGGACAGGGGATTGAACACTGAAGCTTTCTTT | CASRLDRGLNTEAFF | TRBJ1-1 | NA | NA | TRBV12-2
TGTGCCAGCAGCTTGGTAGGAGCGGGAGGCACCTACGAGCAGTACTTC | CASSLVGAGGTYEQYF | TRBJ2-7 | TRBD2 | NA | TRBV5-6
TGTGCCAGCAGCTCCGGGACTAGCAGTGAGCAGTTCTTC | CASSSGTSSEQFF | TRBJ2-1 | TRBD2 | NA | TRBV7-3
TGTGCCAGCAGCTTAGCACAGGTTCGTAGCAATCAGCCCCAGCATTTT | CASSLAQVRSNQPQHF | TRBJ1-5 | NA | NA | TRBV7-8
TGTGCCAGCAGTGACTTAATCGACAGGGGGCCCGGCTACACCTTC | CASSDLIDRGPGYTF | TRBJ1-2 | TRBD1 | NA | TRBV6-1
TGCGCCAGCAGCCAAAATATTCCGGACGGATACTATGGCTACACCTTC | CASSQNIPDGYYGYTF | TRBJ1-2 | NA | medium-sized | TRBV4-1
TGTGCCAGCAGTTTAATGTTGGGGGGAAACACTGAAGCTTTCTTT | CASSLMLGGNTEAFF | TRBJ1-1 | NA | NA | TRBV27
TGTGCCAGCAGTTGGACAGTAGCCAAAAACATTCAGTACTTC | CASSWTVAKNIQYF | TRBJ2-4 | NA | NA | TRBV28
TGTGCCAGCAGCTTTGCTACCGGGGCTGGGGATGGCTACACCTTC | CASSFATGAGDGYTF | TRBJ1-2 | NA | NA | TRBV28
TGTGCCAGTAGTATGCGGCGGGGGCCTCTGTACGAGCAGTACTTC | CASSMRRGPLYEQYF | TRBJ2-7 | NA | NA | TRBV19
TGCGCCAGCAGCTTGGCCGCGACTAGCTCTGAACAACATACGCAGTATTTT | CASSLAATSSEQHTQYF | TRBJ2-3 | TRBD2 | NA | TRBV5-1
TGTGCCAGCAGTTCCCCGACAGGGGTGAACACTGAAGCTTTCTTT | CASSSPTGVNTEAFF | TRBJ1-1 | TRBD1 | NA | TRBV27
TGCGCCAGCAGCTTGGGGACTAGCGGTTACACCGGGGAGCTGTTTTTT | CASSLGTSGYTGELFF | TRBJ2-2 | TRBD2 | once | TRBV5-1
TGTGCCAGCAGTTCCAGGACTAGCGGTTCCTACAATGAGCAGTTCTTC | CASSSRTSGSYNEQFF | TRBJ2-1 | TRBD2 | NA | TRBV27
TGTGCCAGCAGCTTCGGAGGGATCGTTTACGAGCAGTACTTC | CASSFGGIVYEQYF | TRBJ2-7 | NA | NA | TRBV5-5
TGCAGCGTGGACGGCCCCCGCGGGATGCGCGAGCAGTACTTC | CSVDGPRGMREQYF | TRBJ2-7 | NA | once | TRBV29-1
TGTGCCAGCAGTTACTACGGGACACTCTCTGGAAACACCATATATTTT | CASSYYGTLSGNTIYF | TRBJ1-3 | NA | NA | TRBV6-5
TGTGCCAGCAGTCAAGGACAGGGCTCGACTCAGCCCCAGCATTTT | CASSQGQGSTQPQHF | TRBJ1-5 | TRBD1 | NA | TRBV2
TGTGCCATCAGTCCGACAGGGGCGAACACTGAAGCTTTCTTT | CAISPTGANTEAFF | TRBJ1-1 | TRBD1 | NA | TRBV10-3
TGTGCCAGCAGCTCTTTATTGGACAATCAGCCCCAGCATTTT | CASSSLLDNQPQHF | TRBJ1-5 | NA | many | TRBV6-6
TGTGCCAGCTCAAACGACGCCGGGGGGAACACCGGGGAGCTGTTTTTT | CASSNDAGGNTGELFF | TRBJ2-2 | NA | NA | TRBV18
TGTGCCTGGAACCCCCCATGGGAGACCCAGTACTTC | CAWNPPWETQYF | TRBJ2-5 | NA | NA | TRBV30
TGTGCCAGCAGCTTAGGGGGGTTCGACACTGAAGCTTTCTTT | CASSLGGFDTEAFF | TRBJ1-1 | NA | NA | TRBV7-2
TGTGCCAGCAGCTTAGGACCCTCAATCTCCTACGAGCAGTACTTC | CASSLGPSISYEQYF | TRBJ2-7 | NA | NA | TRBV11-2
TGTGCCAGCAGCTTGGCCCTGGGACAGGGGAGCAATCAGCCCCAGCATTTT | CASSLALGQGSNQPQHF | TRBJ1-5 | TRBD1 | NA | TRBV5-5
TGTGCCAGCAGTTACTCGGGGCTAGCGAGCGAGCAGTACTTC | CASSYSGLASEQYF | TRBJ2-7 | NA | NA | TRBV6-6
TGTGCTAGTGGTTCCTTACCGGGACCTCTTCAGAATAGCAATCAGCCCCAGCATTTT | CASGSLPGPLQNSNQPQHF | TRBJ1-5 | NA | NA | TRBV12-5
TGCGCCAGCACCAACGGCGCCGGGACAGGGCCCTATGGCTACACCTTC | CASTNGAGTGPYGYTF | TRBJ1-2 | TRBD1 | NA | TRBV4-1
TGCGCCAGCAGCTTGGAGGGGGGCCAAGAGACCCAGTACTTC | CASSLEGGQETQYF | TRBJ2-5 | NA | NA | TRBV5-1
TGTGCCAGCTCACGAAGCCAGGGTCATAACTATGGCTACACCTTC | CASSRSQGHNYGYTF | TRBJ1-2 | NA | NA | TRBV18
TGTGCCAGCAATTCCCCTTTCTCCTACGAGCAGTACTTC | CASNSPFSYEQYF | TRBJ2-7 | NA | NA | TRBV2
TGTGCCAGTCTAGCGGACCTCAGTGAGCAGTTCTTC | CASLADLSEQFF | TRBJ2-1 | TRBD2 | once | TRBV2
TGTGCCAGCAGTTACTCCCTATCTTCAGATACGCAGTATTTT | CASSYSLSSDTQYF | TRBJ2-3 | NA | NA | TRBV6-6
TGTGCCAGCAGTTTATTATCTAGCGGGAGGGCGGGGAATGAGCAGTTCTTC | CASSLLSSGRAGNEQFF | TRBJ2-1 | TRBD2 | once | TRBV27
TGTGCCAGCAGCGTAGGTGCCAGGGCGGATACGCAGTATTTT | CASSVGARADTQYF | TRBJ2-3 | NA | NA | TRBV9
TGTGCCAGCAGCTCGCGAACAGGGGGTGGGTACGAGCAGTACTTC | CASSSRTGGGYEQYF | TRBJ2-7 | TRBD1 | once | TRBV27
TGTGCCAGCAGCGTAGATCTCCCAGCGGAACCATACGAGCAGTACTTC | CASSVDLPAEPYEQYF | TRBJ2-7 | NA | NA | TRBV9